The 14 T cell receptor beta chains in this list originate from one sample, sequenced in a study of cytomegalovirus exposure and HLA in healthy donors. Profiling relied on immunoSEQ multiplex PCR, and the TCRdb table lists in-frame clones only, not all of them. The repertoire holds under 200,000 clones, with roughly nine tenths as singletons. The material sequenced was PBMCs. The receptor set was obtained from a young woman in good health and CMV-seropositive.

This clone was counted between two and nine times. V is TRBV5-4 and J is TRBJ2-2, with TRBD2 matching 9 bases. The V and J ends lost 5 bases and 3 bases, in that order; junction bases with no gene match: 11. Germline CDR1 is SGHNT and CDR2 is YYREEE (reference sequence). CDR3 length equals 17 residues. The CDR3 DNA sequence: TGTGCCAGCAGGGGAGGAGGCTTAGCGGGGGACACCGGGGAGCTGTTTTTT. It codes for CASRGGGLAGDTGELFF.

This chain links TRBV5-1 with TRBJ1-1; 7 bases fit TRBD1. The CDR3 extends over 15 amino acids. V was pared by 1 base and J by 4 bases, with 7 bases of the junction left unmatched. Per germline, CDR1 SGHRS and CDR2 YFSETQ. CDR3 in amino acids: CASSLWGTAPTEAFF. CDR3 nucleotide sequence: TGCGCCAGCAGCTTGTGGGGGACAGCCCCCACTGAAGCTTTCTTT.

The chain recombines TRBV11-3 with TRBJ2-3; no firm D call. CDR1 is SGHNT and CDR2 is YENEEA in the germline V gene. This CDR3 is 15 amino acids long. V was trimmed by 4 bases and J by 4 bases, leaving 15 bases between them. Written as DNA, the CDR3 is TGTGCCAGCAGCTCCGCCACCCCGAGGCCAGATACGCAGTATTTT. Protein sequence: CASSSATPRPDTQYF. The full variable domain, completed using reference TRBV11-3 and TRBJ2-3, is EAGVVQSPRYKIIEKKQPVAFWCNPISGHNTLYWYLQNLGQGPELLIRYENEEAVDDSQLPKDRFSAERLKGVDSTLKIQPAELGDSAVYLCASSSATPRPDTQYFGPGTRLTVL.

This CDR3 is CAISAGDRIGAGEAFF. The CDR3 nucleotides read TGTGCCATCAGTGCCGGAGACAGAATAGGGGCCGGTGAAGCTTTCTTT. The V gene is TRBV10-3, the J gene TRBJ1-1; possibly TRBD1 for D (5 bases). Germline assignment: CDR1 ENHRY and CDR2 SYGVKD. The CDR3 is 16 residues long. V dropped 4 bases and J dropped 7 bases, with 22 bases sitting between them.

The CDR3 DNA reads TGTGCCAGCAGCCAAGAGGCGGGCAGCACAGATACGCAGTATTTT. Translation: CASSQEAGSTDTQYF. This chain connects TRBV4-2 to TRBJ2-3; possible D gene TRBD2, 5 bases. Looked up from germline, CDR1 is LGHNA and CDR2 is YNFKEQ. The V end was cut by 0 bases, the J end by 0 bases, with 7 bases between. The CDR3 contains 15 residues.

The rearrangement uses TRBV28 and TRBJ1-2; no reliable D call. Looked up from germline, CDR1 is MDHEN and CDR2 is SYDVKM. The CDR3 spans 13 residues. The V end was cut by 7 bases, the J end by 4 bases, with 13 bases between. The CDR3 nucleotides read TGTGCCAGCACCACTTCCAATCTCTATGGCTACACCTTC. Protein product: CASTTSNLYGYTF.

The V call is TRBV5-5, the J call TRBJ2-1; 7 bases are a match to TRBD2. Germline V CDR1 and CDR2: SGHKS, YYEKEE (reference sequence). This CDR3 has 12 residues. The V gene end was trimmed by 4 bases and the J gene end by 15 bases; junction bases not matched to a gene: 10. The CDR3 here is CASSMPGTGGFF. In DNA, the CDR3 is TGTGCCAGCAGCATGCCCGGGACGGGAGGGTTCTTC.

The CDR3 sequence is CASSLSRGLGLYEQYF. Written as DNA, the CDR3 is TGTGCCAGCAGCTTATCGAGGGGACTGGGGCTCTACGAGCAGTACTTC. The V and J genes are TRBV7-6 and TRBJ2-7; perhaps TRBD2 as D (6 bases). V lost 2 bases and J 3 bases, leaving 17 bases between the germline ends. The length of the CDR3 is 16 residues. The germline gives CDR1 SGHVS, CDR2 FNYEAQ.

In this sample, this clone turned up once. The chain employs TRBV7-9 and TRBJ1-4, with 7 bases that match TRBD1. This CDR3 spans 18 amino acids. The V and J ends lost 0 bases and 6 bases, in that order; junction bases with no gene match: 13. Germline V gene data show CDR1 as SEHNR and CDR2 as FQNEAQ (reference sequence). Here the CDR3 DNA reads TGTGCCAGCAGCTTAGCGTCTTTGGGACAGCGAACCGATGAAAAACTGTTTTTT. Translating it yields CASSLASLGQRTDEKLFF.

The rearrangement uses TRBV4-2 and TRBJ2-7, with 9 bases identical to TRBD2. The V segment lost 2 bases and the J segment 5 bases; nucleotides outside the gene matches: 7. The CDR3 is 15 amino acids. In germline, CDR1 is LGHNA, CDR2 YNFKEQ. The CDR3 loop reads CASSQIAGGRDEQYF. In nucleotides, the CDR3 is TGTGCCAGCAGCCAAATAGCGGGCGGGAGGGACGAGCAGTACTTC.

This rearrangement joins TRBV7-2 to TRBJ2-7; D is undetermined. The CDR3 has 13 residues. Germline CDR1 and CDR2: SGHTA and FQGNSA. With 0 bases removed from V and 7 bases from J, the gap between germline ends came to 10 bases. The CDR3 spells CASSLARVEEQYF. CDR3 DNA: TGTGCCAGCAGCTTAGCTAGAGTCGAAGAGCAGTACTTC.

This chain uses TRBV19 with TRBJ1-2, with 8 bases matching TRBD1. This CDR3 contains 15 residues. CDR1 and CDR2 from the germline V gene are LNHDA and SQIVND (reference sequence). The J segment lost 8 bases and the V segment lost 5 bases, leaving 13 bases of the junction unmatched. In DNA, the CDR3 is TGTGCCAGTAGTGTCGGACAGGGTAAGACGATCGGCTACACCTTC. Translation: CASSVGQGKTIGYTF.

This clone was seen only a few times. The chain carries TRBV7-6 and TRBJ1-6; no clear D. The germline V and J ends were trimmed by 1 base and 6 bases, with 7 bases remaining between them. This CDR3 is 14 amino acids long. Germline CDR1 SGHVS, CDR2 FNYEAQ. The CDR3 is CASSLVGVNSPLHF. Here the CDR3 DNA reads TGTGCCAGCAGCTTAGTCGGGGTTAATTCACCCCTCCACTTT.

This sequence joins TRBV19 and TRBJ2-2; 9 bases align to TRBD1. This CDR3 spans 17 amino acids. CDR1 is LNHDA, CDR2 SQIVND, per germline (reference sequence). Trimming at V came to 4 bases and at J to 6 bases, leaving 12 bases not matched to a gene. The CDR3 is CASSNARDRASAGELFF. The CDR3 bases are TGTGCCAGTAGTAACGCCCGGGACAGGGCATCCGCCGGGGAGCTGTTTTTT. The full variable domain, in which reference TRBV19 and TRBJ2-2 provide the parts outside the CDR3, is DGGITQSPKYLFRKEGQNVTLSCEQNLNHDAMYWYRQDPGQGLRLIYYSQIVNDFQKGDIAEGYSVSREKKESFPLTVTSAQKNPTAFYLCASSNARDRASAGELFFGEGSRLTVL.